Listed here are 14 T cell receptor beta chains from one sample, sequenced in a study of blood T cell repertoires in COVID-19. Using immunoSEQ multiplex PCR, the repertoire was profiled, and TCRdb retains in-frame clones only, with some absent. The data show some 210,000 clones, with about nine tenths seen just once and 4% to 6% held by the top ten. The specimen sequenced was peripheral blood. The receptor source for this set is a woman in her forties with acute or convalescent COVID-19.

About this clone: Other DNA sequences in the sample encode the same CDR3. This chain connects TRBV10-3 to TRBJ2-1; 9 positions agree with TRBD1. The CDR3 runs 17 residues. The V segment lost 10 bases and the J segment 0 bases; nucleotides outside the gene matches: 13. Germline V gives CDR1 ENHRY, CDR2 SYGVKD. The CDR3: CATSGQGAVSSYNEQFF. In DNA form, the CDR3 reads TGTGCCACCTCGGGACAGGGTGCGGTTAGCTCCTACAATGAGCAGTTCTTC.

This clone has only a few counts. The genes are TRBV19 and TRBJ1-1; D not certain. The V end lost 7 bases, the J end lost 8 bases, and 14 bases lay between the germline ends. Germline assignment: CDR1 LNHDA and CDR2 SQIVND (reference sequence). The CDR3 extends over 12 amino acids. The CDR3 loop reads CASTKRRGEAFF. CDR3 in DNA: TGTGCCAGTACCAAAAGGCGGGGAGAAGCTTTCTTT.

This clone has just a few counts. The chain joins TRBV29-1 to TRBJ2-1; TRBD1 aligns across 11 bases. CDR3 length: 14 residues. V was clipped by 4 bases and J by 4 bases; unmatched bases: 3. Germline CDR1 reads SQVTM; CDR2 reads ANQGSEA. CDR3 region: CSVGGQGVYNEQFF. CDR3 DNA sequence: TGCAGCGTTGGGGGACAGGGGGTGTACAATGAGCAGTTCTTC.

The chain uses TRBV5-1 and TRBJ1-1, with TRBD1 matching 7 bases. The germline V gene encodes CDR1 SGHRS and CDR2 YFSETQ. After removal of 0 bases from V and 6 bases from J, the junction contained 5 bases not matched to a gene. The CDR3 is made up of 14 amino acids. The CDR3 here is CASSLELTGSEAFF. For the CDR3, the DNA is TGCGCCAGCAGCTTGGAGTTGACAGGGTCTGAAGCTTTCTTT.

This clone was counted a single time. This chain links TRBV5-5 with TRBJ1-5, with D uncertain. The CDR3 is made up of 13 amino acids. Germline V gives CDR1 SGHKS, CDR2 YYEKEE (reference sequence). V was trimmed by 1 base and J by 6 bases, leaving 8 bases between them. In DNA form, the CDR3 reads TGTGCCAGCAGCTTGTCCAGCGCTCAGCCCCAGCATTTT. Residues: CASSLSSAQPQHF.

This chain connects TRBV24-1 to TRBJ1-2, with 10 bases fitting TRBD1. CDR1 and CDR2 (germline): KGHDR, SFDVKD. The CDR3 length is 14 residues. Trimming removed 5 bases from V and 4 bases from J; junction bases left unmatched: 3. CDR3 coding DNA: TGTGCCACCAGTGGGGACAGGGGAACCTATGGCTACACCTTC. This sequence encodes CATSGDRGTYGYTF.

The CDR3 bases are TGTGCCAGCAGCCTCCAGGAAGACACTGAAGCTTTCTTT. Translation gives CASSLQEDTEAFF. The gene calls are TRBV7-3 and TRBJ1-1; D is unclear. Trimming removed 5 bases at V and 3 bases at J, with 10 bases between. The CDR3 runs to 13 residues. Germline V lookup: CDR1 SGHTA, CDR2 FQGTGA.

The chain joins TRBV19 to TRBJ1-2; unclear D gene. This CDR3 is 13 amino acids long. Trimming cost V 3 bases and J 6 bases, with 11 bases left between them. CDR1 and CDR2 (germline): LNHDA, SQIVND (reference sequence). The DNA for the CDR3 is TGTGCCAGTAGTATGGCGGGAAGAAATGGCTACACCTTC. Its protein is CASSMAGRNGYTF.

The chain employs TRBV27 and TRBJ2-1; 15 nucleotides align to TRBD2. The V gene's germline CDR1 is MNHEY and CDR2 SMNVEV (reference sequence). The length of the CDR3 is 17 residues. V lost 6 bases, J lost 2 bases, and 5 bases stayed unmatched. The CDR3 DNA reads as TGTGCCAGCAGCTCCGGACTAGCGGGGGGGGCCTACAATGAGCAGTTCTTC. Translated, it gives CASSSGLAGGAYNEQFF.

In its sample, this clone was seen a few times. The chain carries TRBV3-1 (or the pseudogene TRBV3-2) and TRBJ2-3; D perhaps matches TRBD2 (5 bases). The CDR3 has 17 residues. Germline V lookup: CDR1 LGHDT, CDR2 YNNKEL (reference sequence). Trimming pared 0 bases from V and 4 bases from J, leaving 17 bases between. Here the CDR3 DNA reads TGTGCCAGCAGCCAAGACTGGAGGACCAAGTGGGCAGATACGCAGTATTTT. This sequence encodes CASSQDWRTKWADTQYF.

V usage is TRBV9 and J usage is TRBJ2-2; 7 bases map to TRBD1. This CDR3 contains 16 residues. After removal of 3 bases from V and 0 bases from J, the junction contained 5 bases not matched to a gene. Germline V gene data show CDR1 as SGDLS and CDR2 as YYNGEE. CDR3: CASSGQGNANTGELFF. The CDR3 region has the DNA TGTGCCAGCAGCGGACAGGGAAATGCGAACACCGGGGAGCTGTTTTTT.

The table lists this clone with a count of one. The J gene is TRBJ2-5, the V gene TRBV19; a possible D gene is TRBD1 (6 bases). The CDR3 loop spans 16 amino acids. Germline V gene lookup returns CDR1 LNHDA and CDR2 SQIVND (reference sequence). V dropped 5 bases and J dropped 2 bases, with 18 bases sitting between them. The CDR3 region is CASSSRTGTPQETQYF. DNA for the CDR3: TGTGCCAGTAGTTCCCGAACCGGGACACCACAAGAGACCCAGTACTTC.

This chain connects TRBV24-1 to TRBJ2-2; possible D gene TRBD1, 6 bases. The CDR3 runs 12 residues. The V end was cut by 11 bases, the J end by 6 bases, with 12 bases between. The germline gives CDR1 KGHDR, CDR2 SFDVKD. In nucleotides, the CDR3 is TGTGCCAGCGGACAGTATCCCGGGGAGCTGTTTTTT. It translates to CASGQYPGELFF.

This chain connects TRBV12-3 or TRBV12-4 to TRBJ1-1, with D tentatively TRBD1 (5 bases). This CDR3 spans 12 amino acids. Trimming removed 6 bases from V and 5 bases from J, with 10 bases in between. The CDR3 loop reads CASRSGRTEAFF. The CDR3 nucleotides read TGTGCCAGCAGATCAGGGAGGACTGAAGCTTTCTTT.